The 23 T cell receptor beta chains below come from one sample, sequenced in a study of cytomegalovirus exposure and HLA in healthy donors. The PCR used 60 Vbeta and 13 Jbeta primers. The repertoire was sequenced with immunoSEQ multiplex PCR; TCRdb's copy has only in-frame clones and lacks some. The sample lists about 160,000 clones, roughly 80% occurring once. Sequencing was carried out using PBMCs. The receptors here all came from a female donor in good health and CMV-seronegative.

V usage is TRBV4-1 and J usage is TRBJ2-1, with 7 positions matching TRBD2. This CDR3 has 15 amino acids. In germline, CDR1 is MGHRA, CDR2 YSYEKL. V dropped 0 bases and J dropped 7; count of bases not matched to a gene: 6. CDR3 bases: TGCGCCAGCAGCCAAGATGGGGCTAGCGGAAATGAGCAGTTCTTC. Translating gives CASSQDGASGNEQFF.

The CDR3 coding sequence is TGTGCCAGCAGTGAAGAACAGGGACCCACCTACGAGCAGTACTTC. As protein: CASSEEQGPTYEQYF. This sequence joins TRBV2 and TRBJ2-7, with D possibly being TRBD1 (6 bases). CDR1 is SNHLY, CDR2 FYNNEI, per germline. Trimming stripped 1 base from V and 2 bases from J, with 12 bases between. CDR3 length equals 15 residues.

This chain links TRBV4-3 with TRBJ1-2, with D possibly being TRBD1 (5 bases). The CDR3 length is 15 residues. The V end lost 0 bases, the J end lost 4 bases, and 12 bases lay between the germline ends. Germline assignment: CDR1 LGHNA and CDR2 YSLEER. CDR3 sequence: CASSQESQGSYGYTF. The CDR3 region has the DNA TGCGCCAGCAGCCAAGAAAGCCAGGGAAGCTATGGCTACACCTTC.

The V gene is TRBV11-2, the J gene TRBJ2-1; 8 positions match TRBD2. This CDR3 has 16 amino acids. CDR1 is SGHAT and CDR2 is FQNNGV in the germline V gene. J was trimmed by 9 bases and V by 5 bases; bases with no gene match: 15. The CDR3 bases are TGTGCCAGCAGCCTAGGGGGGACTAGGAGGGCGGGTGAGCAGTTCTTC. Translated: CASSLGGTRRAGEQFF.

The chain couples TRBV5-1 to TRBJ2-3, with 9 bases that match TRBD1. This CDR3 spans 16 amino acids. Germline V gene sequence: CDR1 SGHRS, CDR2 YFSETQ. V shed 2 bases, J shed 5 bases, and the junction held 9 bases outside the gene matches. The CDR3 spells CASSFDPGQGGDTQYF. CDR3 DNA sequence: TGCGCCAGCAGCTTCGATCCGGGACAGGGAGGAGATACGCAGTATTTT.

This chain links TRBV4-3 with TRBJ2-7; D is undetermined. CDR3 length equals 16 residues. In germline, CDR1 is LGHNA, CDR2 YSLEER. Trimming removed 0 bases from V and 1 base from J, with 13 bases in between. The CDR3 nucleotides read TGCGCCAGCAGCCAAGATTTTCCGGGTTCTTCCTACGAGCAGTACTTC. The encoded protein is CASSQDFPGSSYEQYF.

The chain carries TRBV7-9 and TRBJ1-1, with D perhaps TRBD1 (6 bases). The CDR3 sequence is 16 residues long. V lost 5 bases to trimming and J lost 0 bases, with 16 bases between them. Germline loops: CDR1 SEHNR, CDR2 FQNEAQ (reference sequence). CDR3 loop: CASSKEGSGVNTEAFF. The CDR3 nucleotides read TGTGCCAGCAGCAAAGAGGGATCAGGGGTGAACACTGAAGCTTTCTTT.

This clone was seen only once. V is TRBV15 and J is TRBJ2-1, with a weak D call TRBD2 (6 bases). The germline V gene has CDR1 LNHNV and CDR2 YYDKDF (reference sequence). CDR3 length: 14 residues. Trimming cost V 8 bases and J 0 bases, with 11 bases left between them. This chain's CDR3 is CATGTPSSYNEQFF. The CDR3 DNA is TGTGCCACCGGGACTCCTAGCTCCTACAATGAGCAGTTCTTC.

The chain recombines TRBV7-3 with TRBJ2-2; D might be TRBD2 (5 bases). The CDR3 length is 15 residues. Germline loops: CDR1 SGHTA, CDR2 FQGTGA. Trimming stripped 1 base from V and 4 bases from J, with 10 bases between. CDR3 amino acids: CASSLNTGITGELFF. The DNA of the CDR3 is TGTGCCAGCAGCTTAAACACGGGAATCACCGGGGAGCTGTTTTTT.

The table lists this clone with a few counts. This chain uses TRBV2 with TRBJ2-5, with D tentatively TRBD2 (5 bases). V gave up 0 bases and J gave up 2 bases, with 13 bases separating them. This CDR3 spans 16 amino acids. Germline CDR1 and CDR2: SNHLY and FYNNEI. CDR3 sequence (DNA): TGTGCCAGCAGTGAAGCGCTCGTAGCGACACAAGAGACCCAGTACTTC. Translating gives CASSEALVATQETQYF.

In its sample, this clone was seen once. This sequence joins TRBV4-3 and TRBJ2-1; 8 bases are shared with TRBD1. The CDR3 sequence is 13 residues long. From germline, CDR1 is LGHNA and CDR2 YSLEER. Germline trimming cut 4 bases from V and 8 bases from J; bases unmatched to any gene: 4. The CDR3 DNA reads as TGCGCCAGCAGCCCCAGGGGGCTGGATGAGCAGTTCTTC. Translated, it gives CASSPRGLDEQFF.

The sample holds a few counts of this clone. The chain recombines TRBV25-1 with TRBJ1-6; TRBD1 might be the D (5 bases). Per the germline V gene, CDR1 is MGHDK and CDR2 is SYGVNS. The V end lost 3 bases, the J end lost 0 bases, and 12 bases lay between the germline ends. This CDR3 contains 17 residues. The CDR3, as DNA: TGTGCCAGCAGTGATACGGCGGGACTCTCCTATAATTCACCCCTCCACTTT. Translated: CASSDTAGLSYNSPLHF.

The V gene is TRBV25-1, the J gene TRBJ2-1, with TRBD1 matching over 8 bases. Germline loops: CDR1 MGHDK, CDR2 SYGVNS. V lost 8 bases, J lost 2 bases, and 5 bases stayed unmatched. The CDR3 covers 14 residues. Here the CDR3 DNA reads TGTGCCAGCGGCAGGGGGCGCGCCTACAATGAGCAGTTCTTC. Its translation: CASGRGRAYNEQFF. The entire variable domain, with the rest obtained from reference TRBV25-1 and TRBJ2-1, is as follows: EADIYQTPRYLVIGTGKKITLECSQTMGHDKMYWYQQDPGMELHLIHYSYGVNSTEKGDLSSESTVSRIRTEHFPLTLESARPSHTSQYLCASGRGRAYNEQFFGPGTRLTVL.

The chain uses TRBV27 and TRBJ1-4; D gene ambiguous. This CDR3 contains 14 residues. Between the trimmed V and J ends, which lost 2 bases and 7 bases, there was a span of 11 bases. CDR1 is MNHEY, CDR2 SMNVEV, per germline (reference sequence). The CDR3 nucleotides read TGTGCCAGCAGTTTACTAGGGAGCCCTGAAAAACTGTTTTTT. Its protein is CASSLLGSPEKLFF.

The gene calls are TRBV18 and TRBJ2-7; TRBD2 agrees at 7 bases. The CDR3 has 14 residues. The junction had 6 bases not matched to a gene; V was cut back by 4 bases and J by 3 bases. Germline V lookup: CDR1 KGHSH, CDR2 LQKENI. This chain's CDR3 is CASSRTGGIYEQYF. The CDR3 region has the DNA TGTGCCAGCTCACGAACCGGGGGGATCTACGAGCAGTACTTC.

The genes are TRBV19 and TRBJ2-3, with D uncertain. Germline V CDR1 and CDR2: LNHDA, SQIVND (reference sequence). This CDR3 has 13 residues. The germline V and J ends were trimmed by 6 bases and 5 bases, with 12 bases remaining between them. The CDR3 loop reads CASSDNAQDTQYF. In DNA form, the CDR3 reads TGTGCCAGTAGCGACAATGCCCAAGATACGCAGTATTTT.

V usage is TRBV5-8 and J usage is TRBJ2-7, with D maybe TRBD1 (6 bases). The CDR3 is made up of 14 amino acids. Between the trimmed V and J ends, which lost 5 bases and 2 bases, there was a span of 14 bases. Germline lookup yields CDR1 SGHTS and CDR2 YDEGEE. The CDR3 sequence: CASRYSRTAYEQYF. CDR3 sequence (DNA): TGTGCCAGCAGATATTCCCGGACAGCCTACGAGCAGTACTTC.

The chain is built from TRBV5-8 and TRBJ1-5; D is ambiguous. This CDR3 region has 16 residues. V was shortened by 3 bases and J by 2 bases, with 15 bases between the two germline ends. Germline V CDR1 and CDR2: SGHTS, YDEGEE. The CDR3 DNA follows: TGTGCCAGCAGCTCAGGATTGAGGGTTGGCAATCAGCCCCAGCATTTT. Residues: CASSSGLRVGNQPQHF.

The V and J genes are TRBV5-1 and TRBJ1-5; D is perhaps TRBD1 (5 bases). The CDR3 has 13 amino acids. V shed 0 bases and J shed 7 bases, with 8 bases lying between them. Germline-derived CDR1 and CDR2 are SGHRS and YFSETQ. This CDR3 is CASSLVRGQPQHF. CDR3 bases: TGCGCCAGCAGCTTGGTCCGGGGGCAGCCCCAGCATTTT.

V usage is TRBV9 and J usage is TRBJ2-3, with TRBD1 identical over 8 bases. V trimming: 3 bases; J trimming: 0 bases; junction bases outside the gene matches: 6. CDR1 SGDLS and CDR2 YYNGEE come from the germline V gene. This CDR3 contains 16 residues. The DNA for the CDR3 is TGTGCCAGCAGCGCACGGACAGGGTCTAGCACAGATACGCAGTATTTT. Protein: CASSARTGSSTDTQYF.

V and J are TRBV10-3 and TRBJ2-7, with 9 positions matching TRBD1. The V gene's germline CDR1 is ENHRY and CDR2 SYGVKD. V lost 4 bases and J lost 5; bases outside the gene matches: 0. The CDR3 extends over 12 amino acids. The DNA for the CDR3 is TGTGCCATCAGTGGACAGGGGGACGAGCAGTACTTC. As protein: CAISGQGDEQYF.

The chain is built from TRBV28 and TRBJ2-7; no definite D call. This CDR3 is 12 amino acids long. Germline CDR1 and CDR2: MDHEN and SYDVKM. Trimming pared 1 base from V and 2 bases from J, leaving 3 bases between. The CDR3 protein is CASSLSAYEQYF. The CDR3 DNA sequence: TGTGCCAGCAGTTTATCCGCCTACGAGCAGTACTTC.

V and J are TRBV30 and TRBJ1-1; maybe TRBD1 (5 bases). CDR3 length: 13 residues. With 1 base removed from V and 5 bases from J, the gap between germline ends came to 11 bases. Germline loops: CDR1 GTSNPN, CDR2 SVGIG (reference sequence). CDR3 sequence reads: CAWSEGLGTEAFF. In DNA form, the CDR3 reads TGTGCCTGGAGTGAGGGGCTAGGGACTGAAGCTTTCTTT.